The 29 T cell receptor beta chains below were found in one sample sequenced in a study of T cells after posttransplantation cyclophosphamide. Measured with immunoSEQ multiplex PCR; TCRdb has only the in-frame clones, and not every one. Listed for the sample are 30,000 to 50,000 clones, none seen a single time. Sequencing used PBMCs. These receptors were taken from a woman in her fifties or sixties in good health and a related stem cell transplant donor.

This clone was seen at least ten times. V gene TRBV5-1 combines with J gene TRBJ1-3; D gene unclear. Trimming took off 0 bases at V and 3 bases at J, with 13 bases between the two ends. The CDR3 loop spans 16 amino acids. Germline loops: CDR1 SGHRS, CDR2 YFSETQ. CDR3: CASSLGLGGGGNTIYF. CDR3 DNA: TGCGCCAGCAGCTTGGGGCTGGGAGGAGGTGGAAACACCATATATTTT.

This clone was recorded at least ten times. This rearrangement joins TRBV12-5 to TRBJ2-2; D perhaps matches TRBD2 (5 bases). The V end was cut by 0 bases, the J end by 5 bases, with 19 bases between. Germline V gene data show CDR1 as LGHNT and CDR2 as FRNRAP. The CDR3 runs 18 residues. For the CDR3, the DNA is TGTGCTAGTGGTTTGGTACCCGACGGGAAGGTTCAAACCGGGGAGCTGTTTTTT. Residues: CASGLVPDGKVQTGELFF.

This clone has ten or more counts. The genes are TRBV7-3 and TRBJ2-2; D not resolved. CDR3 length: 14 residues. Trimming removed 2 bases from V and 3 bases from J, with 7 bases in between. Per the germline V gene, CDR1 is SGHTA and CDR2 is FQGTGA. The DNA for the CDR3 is TGTGCCAGCAGCTTACAACAGTACACCGGGGAGCTGTTTTTT. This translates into CASSLQQYTGELFF.

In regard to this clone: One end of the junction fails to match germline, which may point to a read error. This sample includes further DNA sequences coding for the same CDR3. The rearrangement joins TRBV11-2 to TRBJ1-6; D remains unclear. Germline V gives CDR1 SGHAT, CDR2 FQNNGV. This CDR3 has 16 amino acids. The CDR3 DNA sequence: TGTGCCAGCAGCCGATCCATGGTGGCCGATAATTCAGCCCTCCACTTT. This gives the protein CASSRSMVADNSALHF.

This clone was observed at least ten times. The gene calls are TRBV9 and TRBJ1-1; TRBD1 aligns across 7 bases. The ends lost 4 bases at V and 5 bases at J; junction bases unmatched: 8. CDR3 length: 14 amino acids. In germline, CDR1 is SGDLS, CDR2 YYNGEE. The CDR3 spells CASSYGGGWTEAFF. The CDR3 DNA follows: TGTGCCAGCAGCTATGGAGGGGGCTGGACTGAAGCTTTCTTT.

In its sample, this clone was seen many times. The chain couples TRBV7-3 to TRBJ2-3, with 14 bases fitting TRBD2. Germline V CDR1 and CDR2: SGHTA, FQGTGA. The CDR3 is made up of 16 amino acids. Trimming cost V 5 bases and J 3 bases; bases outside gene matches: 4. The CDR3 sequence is CASSRTSGGMTDTQYF. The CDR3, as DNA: TGTGCCAGCAGCCGGACTAGCGGGGGGATGACAGATACGCAGTATTTT.

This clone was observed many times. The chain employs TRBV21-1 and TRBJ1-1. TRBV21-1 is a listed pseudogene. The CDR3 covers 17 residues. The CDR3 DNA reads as TGTGCCAGCAGCAAAGGGCTCCGGGGGGCCCTCAACACTGAAGCTTTCTTT. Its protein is CASSKGLRGALNTEAFF.

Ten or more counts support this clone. The CDR3 DNA is TGTGCCAGCAGTGAAGGCGGGGTACTAGCCAAAAACATTCAGTACTTC. This gives the protein CASSEGGVLAKNIQYF. V and J are TRBV6-1 and TRBJ2-4, with TRBD2 as a possible D gene (6 bases). The germline V gene has CDR1 MNHNS and CDR2 SASEGT. The CDR3 is 16 residues long. V was shortened by 1 base and J by 0 bases, with 10 bases between the two germline ends.

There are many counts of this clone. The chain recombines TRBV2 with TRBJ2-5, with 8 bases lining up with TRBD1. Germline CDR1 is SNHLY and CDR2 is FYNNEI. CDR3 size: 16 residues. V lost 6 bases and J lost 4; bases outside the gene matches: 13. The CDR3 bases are TGTGCCAGCAGGGCTACAGGGGGAGCTACGTTAGAGACCCAGTACTTC. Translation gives CASRATGGATLETQYF.

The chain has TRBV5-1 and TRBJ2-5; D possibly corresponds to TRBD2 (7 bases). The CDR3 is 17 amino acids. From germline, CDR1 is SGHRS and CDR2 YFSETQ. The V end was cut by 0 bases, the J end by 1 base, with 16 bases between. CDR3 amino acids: CASSLVYSGEGQETQYF. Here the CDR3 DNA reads TGCGCCAGCAGCTTGGTATATTCAGGGGAGGGCCAAGAGACCCAGTACTTC.

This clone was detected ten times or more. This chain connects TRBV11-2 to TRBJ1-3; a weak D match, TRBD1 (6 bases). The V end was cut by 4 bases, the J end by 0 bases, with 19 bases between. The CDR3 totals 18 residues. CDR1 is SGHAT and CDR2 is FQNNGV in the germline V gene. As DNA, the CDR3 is TGTGCCAGCAGCTCGTTCCGGGACACGGTGTTCTCTGGAAACACCATATATTTT. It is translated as CASSSFRDTVFSGNTIYF.

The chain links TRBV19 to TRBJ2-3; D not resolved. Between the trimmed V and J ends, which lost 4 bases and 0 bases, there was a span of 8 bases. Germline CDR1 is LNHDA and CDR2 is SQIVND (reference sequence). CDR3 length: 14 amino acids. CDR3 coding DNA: TGTGCCAGTAGTAAAGCAGGCAGCACAGATACGCAGTATTTT. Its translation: CASSKAGSTDTQYF.

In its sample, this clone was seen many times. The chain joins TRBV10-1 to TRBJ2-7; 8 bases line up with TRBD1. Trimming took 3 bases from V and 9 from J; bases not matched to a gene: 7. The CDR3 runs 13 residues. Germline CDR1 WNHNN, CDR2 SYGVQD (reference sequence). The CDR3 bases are TGCGCCAGCAGTGACGGACAGGGTAGGCGGCAGTACTTC. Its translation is CASSDGQGRRQYF.

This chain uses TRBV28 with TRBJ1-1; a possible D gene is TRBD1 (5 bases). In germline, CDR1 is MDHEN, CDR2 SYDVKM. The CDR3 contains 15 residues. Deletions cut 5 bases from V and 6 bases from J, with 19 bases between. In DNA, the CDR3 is TGTGCCAGCAGTCAACCGGAGATGATAGGGGCTGAAGCTTTCTTT. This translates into CASSQPEMIGAEAFF.

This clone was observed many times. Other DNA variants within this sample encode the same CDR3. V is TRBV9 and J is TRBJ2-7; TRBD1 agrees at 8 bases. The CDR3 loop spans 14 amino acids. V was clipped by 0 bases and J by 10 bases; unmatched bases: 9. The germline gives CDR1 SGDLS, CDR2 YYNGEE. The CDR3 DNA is TGTGCCAGCAGCGTAGGGGGGGCGGACAGGGTTCAGTACTTC. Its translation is CASSVGGADRVQYF.

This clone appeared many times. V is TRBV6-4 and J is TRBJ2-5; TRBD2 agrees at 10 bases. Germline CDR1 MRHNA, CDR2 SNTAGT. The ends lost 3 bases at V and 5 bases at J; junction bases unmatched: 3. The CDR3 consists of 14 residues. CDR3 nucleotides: TGTGCCAGCAGTGAAGGAGCGGGGGGGGAGACCCAGTACTTC. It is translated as CASSEGAGGETQYF.

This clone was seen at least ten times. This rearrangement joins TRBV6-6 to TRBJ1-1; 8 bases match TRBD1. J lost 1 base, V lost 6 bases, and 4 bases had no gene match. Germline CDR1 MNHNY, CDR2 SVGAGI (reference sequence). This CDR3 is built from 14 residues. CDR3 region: CASRTGAPNTEAFF. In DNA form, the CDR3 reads TGTGCCAGCAGGACAGGGGCGCCGAACACTGAAGCTTTCTTT.

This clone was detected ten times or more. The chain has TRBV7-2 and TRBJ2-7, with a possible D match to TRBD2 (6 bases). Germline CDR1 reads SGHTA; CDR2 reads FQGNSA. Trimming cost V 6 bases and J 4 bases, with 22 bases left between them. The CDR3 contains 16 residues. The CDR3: CASRRPEGPHGYEQYF. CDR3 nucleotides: TGTGCCAGCAGGCGGCCGGAGGGCCCCCACGGTTACGAGCAGTACTTC.

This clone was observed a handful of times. CDR3 nucleotide sequence: TGTGCCAGCAGCCCTTGGACAGCGGGGGGCCGCACAGATACGCAGTATTTT. Translated, it gives CASSPWTAGGRTDTQYF. This chain links TRBV7-9 with TRBJ2-3; 9 nucleotides agree with TRBD2. V lost 5 bases, J lost 1 base, and 10 bases stayed unmatched. Germline loops: CDR1 SEHNR, CDR2 FQNEAQ (reference sequence). This CDR3 is built from 17 residues.

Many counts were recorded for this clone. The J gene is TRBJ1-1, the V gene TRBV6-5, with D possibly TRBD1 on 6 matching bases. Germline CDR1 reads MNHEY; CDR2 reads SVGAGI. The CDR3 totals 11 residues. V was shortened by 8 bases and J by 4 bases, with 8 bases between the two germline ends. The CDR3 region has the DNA TGTGCCAGCGGGACATTCACTGAAGCTTTCTTT. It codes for CASGTFTEAFF.

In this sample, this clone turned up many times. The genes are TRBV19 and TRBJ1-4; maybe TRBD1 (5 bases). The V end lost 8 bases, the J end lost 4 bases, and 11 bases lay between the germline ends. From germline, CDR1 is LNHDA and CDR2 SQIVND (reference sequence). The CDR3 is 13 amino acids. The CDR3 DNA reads TGTGCCAGTCGGCAGGGATATAATGAAAAACTGTTTTTT. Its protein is CASRQGYNEKLFF.

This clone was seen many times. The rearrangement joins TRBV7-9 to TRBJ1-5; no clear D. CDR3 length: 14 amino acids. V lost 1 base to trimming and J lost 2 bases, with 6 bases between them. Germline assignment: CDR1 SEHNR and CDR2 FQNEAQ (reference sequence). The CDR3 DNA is TGTGCCAGCAGCTTAGGGGCAGGCAATCAGCCCCAGCATTTT. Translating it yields CASSLGAGNQPQHF. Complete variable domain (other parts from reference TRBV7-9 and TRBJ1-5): DTGVSQNPRHKITKRGQNVTFRCDPISEHNRLYWYRQTLGQGPEFLTYFQNEAQLEKSRLLSDRFSAERPKGSFSTLEIQRTEQGDSAMYLCASSLGAGNQPQHFGDGTRLSIL.

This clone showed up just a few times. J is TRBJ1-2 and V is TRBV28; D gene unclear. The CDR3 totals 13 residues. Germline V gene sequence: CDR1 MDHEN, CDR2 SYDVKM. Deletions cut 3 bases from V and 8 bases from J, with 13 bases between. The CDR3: CASSFQQDEGYTF. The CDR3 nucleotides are TGTGCCAGCAGTTTTCAACAAGATGAAGGCTACACCTTC.

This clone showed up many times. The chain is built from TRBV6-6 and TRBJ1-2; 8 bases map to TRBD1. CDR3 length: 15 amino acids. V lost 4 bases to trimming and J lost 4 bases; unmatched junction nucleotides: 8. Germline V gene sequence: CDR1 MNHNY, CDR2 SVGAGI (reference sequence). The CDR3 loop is CASSSPRGQGYGYTF. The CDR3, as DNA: TGTGCCAGCAGTTCTCCCCGCGGACAGGGCTATGGCTACACCTTC.

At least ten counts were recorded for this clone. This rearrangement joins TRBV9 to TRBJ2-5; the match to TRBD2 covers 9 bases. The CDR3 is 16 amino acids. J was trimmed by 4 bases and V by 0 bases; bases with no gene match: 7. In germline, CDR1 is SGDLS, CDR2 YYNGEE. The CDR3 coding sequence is TGTGCCAGCAGCGTAGAGATCGGCGGGGGGGCAGAGACCCAGTACTTC. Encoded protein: CASSVEIGGGAETQYF. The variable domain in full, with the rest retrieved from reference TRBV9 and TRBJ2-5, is DSGVTQTPKHLITATGQRVTLRCSPRSGDLSVYWYQQSLDQGLQFLIQYYNGEERAKGNILERFSAQQFPDLHSELNLSSLELGDSALYFCASSVEIGGGAETQYFGPGTRLLVL.

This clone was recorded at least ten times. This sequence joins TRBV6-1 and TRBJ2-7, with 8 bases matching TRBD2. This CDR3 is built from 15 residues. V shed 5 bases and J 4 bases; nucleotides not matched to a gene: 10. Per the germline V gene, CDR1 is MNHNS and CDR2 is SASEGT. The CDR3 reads CASSRYSGVNYEQYF. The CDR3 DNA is TGTGCCAGCAGTCGCTATAGCGGGGTAAATTACGAGCAGTACTTC.

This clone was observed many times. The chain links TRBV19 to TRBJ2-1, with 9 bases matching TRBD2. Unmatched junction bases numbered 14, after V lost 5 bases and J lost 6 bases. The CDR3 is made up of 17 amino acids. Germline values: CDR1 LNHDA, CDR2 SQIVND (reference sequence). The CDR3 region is CASSYERGAVSGNEQFF. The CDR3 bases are TGTGCCAGTAGTTACGAGCGGGGGGCCGTTAGTGGCAATGAGCAGTTCTTC.

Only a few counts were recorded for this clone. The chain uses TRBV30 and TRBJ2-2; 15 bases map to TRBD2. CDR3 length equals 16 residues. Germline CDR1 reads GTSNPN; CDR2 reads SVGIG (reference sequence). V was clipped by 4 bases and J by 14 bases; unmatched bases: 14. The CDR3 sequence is CAWIVIGTSGGPLLFF. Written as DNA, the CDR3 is TGTGCCTGGATTGTTATTGGGACTAGCGGGGGGCCCCTTCTGTTTTTT.

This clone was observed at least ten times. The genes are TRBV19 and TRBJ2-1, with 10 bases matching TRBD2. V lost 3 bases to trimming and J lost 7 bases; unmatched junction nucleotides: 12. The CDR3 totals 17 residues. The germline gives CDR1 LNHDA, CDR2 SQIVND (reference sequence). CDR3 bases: TGTGCCAGTAGTATTACAGGGACTAGCGTATTAGGGAATGAGCAGTTCTTC. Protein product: CASSITGTSVLGNEQFF.